This TCR beta chain was profiled in a study of Graves' ophthalmopathy and Graves' hyperthyroidism. With regard to this clonotype: An end of the junction differs from the germline gene, which may be a read error.

The CDR3 is 15 residues long. Germline values: CDR1 ENHRY, CDR2 SYGVKD. Amplified TCR beta CDR3 regions were obtained using RNA transcripts as template. First-round RT-PCR relied on HTBI primers, and a second-round multiplex PCR came next. MiXCR was run by TCRdb on the multiplex PCR reads, yielding one entry per CDR3 protein. This sample has almost 40,000 distinct CDR3 sequences, with approximately 55% found just once. Eligible hyperthyroidism cases comprised new diagnoses of under 2 months' duration in individuals aged 18 to 65. Sequencing was performed on peripheral blood. This TCR was sampled from an adult woman with stable Graves' hyperthyroidism. The chain employs TRBV10-3 and TRBJ2-7, with 7 bases lining up with TRBD1. CDR3 in DNA: TGTGCCAGCAGTTACTCGGACAGGACGTTTGACGAGCAGTACTTC. This codes for CASSYSDRTFDEQYF.